The next 8 T cell receptor beta chains were all read from a single sample in a study of blood T cell repertoires in COVID-19. Assay: immunoSEQ multiplex PCR; the TCRdb copy retains only in-frame clones and omits some. Of 250,000 or so clones listed, about 85% are singletons. The sequenced sample consisted of PBMCs or T cells enriched from blood (not recorded which). The receptors stem from a man younger than 40 who had recovered from COVID-19.

The chain joins TRBV28 to TRBJ2-3; TRBD2 matches 9 bases. With 6 bases clipped from V and 2 bases from J, the junction kept 3 bases outside the gene matches. The CDR3 spans 14 residues. Germline loops: CDR1 MDHEN, CDR2 SYDVKM. CDR3 sequence (DNA): TGTGCCAGCAGCCTAGCGGGATTCACAGATACGCAGTATTTT. The encoded protein is CASSLAGFTDTQYF.

This sequence joins TRBV24-1 and TRBJ2-3; a possible D gene is TRBD2 (6 bases). Germline V gene sequence: CDR1 KGHDR, CDR2 SFDVKD. The CDR3 runs to 14 residues. Trimming took off 5 bases at V and 5 bases at J, with 13 bases between the two ends. Here the CDR3 reads CATSAPGGIDTQYF. The CDR3 nucleotides read TGTGCCACCAGTGCCCCAGGAGGGATAGATACGCAGTATTTT.

V usage is TRBV11-1 and J usage is TRBJ1-6; D gene uncertain. Germline CDR1 and CDR2: SGHAT and FQDESV (reference sequence). Trimming removed 5 bases from V and 7 bases from J, with 15 bases in between. This CDR3 comprises 15 residues. The CDR3 DNA follows: TGTGCCAGCAGCCCCGACACCCTTGGGAATTCACCCCTCCACTTT. It encodes CASSPDTLGNSPLHF. Supplemented by reference TRBV11-1 and TRBJ1-6, the full variable domain reads EAEVAQSPRYKITEKSQAVAFWCDPISGHATLYWYRQILGQGPELLVQFQDESVVDDSQLPKDRFSAERLKGVDSTLKIQPAELGDSAMYLCASSPDTLGNSPLHFGNGTRLTVT.

The gene calls are TRBV4-1 and TRBJ1-2; D unresolved. V shed 4 bases and J shed 4 bases, with 25 bases lying between them. The CDR3 runs 18 residues. CDR1 MGHRA and CDR2 YSYEKL come from the germline V gene. CDR3 amino acids: CASSPVLLTPSGPYGYTF. CDR3 sequence (DNA): TGCGCCAGCAGCCCCGTACTACTCACACCCAGCGGACCCTATGGCTACACCTTC.

The CDR3 nucleotides are TGTGCCAGCAGTCCACTTGGGGGCGAAAAACTGTTTTTT. It yields the protein CASSPLGGEKLFF. The chain couples TRBV12-3 or TRBV12-4 to TRBJ1-4, with D possibly TRBD1 on 6 matching bases. The CDR3 is 13 amino acids. Trimming removed 5 bases at V and 8 bases at J, with 12 bases between.

The genes are TRBV7-6 and TRBJ2-2; D is ambiguous. CDR3 size: 12 residues. Germline V gives CDR1 SGHVS, CDR2 FNYEAQ. Trimming took 2 bases from V and 6 from J, leaving 4 bases between them. The CDR3 loop is CASSLRAGELFF. DNA of the CDR3: TGTGCCAGCAGCTTACGAGCCGGGGAGCTGTTTTTT.

The chain uses TRBV19 and TRBJ2-5; 9 nucleotides agree with TRBD2. CDR1 is LNHDA, CDR2 SQIVND, per germline (reference sequence). V lost 3 bases, J lost 4 bases, and 9 bases stayed unmatched. The length of the CDR3 is 16 residues. The CDR3, as DNA: TGTGCCAGTAGTATGCTTGGGGGCGGGAGGGGAGAGACCCAGTACTTC. As protein: CASSMLGGGRGETQYF.

The rearrangement joins TRBV2 to TRBJ1-6; 9 bases fit TRBD1. V gave up 6 bases and J gave up 10 bases; unmatched junction bases: 7. Germline V gene data show CDR1 as SNHLY and CDR2 as FYNNEI. The CDR3 spans 14 residues. Written as DNA, the CDR3 is TGTGCCAGCAGGGTAGGGACAGGGTTCTCACCCCTCCACTTT. Amino acid sequence: CASRVGTGFSPLHF.